The 16 T cell receptor beta chains reported below all come from one sample, sequenced in a study of T cell clonotyping in hematopoietic cell transplantation. TCRdb keeps only in-frame clones here, not all; method: immunoSEQ multiplex PCR. The top ten hold around 9% of the sample, which has some 10,000 clones, 40% to 50% seen once. The sequencing here drew on PBMCs, taken 30 days after allogeneic stem cell transplant. The receptors stem from a male patient aged 50 to 59 who had an allogeneic stem cell transplant from an unrelated donor, so the T cells may come from the graft donor. Some clones in this sample may be carry-over from other donors' samples.

The V gene is TRBV5-1, the J gene TRBJ2-4; the match to TRBD1 covers 8 bases. Trimming removed 4 bases from V and 8 bases from J; junction bases left unmatched: 5. The germline CDR1 and CDR2 sequences are SGHRS and YFSETQ. CDR3 length: 13 residues. The CDR3 nucleotides are TGCGCCAGCAGCCCACAGGACAGGGACATTCAGTACTTC. Translation: CASSPQDRDIQYF.

With regard to this clone: This sequence is one base from a far larger clone and is likely a read error. V gene TRBV29-1 combines with J gene TRBJ1-2; D gene unclear. The germline V and J ends were trimmed by 1 base and 8 bases, with 5 bases remaining between them. This CDR3 is 10 amino acids long. Germline CDR1 reads SQVTM; CDR2 reads ANQGSEA. CDR3 sequence: CSVEGLGYTF. DNA for the CDR3: TGCAGCGTTGAAGGGCTCGGCTACACCTTC.

This clone was seen more than once but under ten times. V usage is TRBV30 and J usage is TRBJ2-7; 9 bases are a match to TRBD1. Germline V lookup: CDR1 GTSNPN, CDR2 SVGIG (reference sequence). This CDR3 spans 15 amino acids. V dropped 3 bases and J dropped 4; count of bases not matched to a gene: 10. The CDR3 DNA is TGTGCCTGGAGAACCACAGGGGGCGTTAGGTACGAGCAGTACTTC. Its translation: CAWRTTGGVRYEQYF.

The rearrangement links TRBV10-3 to TRBJ1-2, with D perhaps TRBD1 (5 bases). The CDR3 sequence is 14 residues long. Germline CDR1 reads ENHRY; CDR2 reads SYGVKD. Trimming took 5 bases from V and 3 from J, leaving 13 bases between them. CDR3: CAISQGAVDYGYTF. CDR3 DNA sequence: TGTGCCATCAGTCAAGGGGCTGTGGACTATGGCTACACCTTC.

The chain links TRBV5-4 to TRBJ1-1; D gene uncertain. The V end was cut by 0 bases, the J end by 6 bases, with 6 bases between. The CDR3 has 12 amino acids. Germline V gene data show CDR1 as SGHNT and CDR2 as YYREEE (reference sequence). CDR3 region: CASSLAAAEAFF. The CDR3 DNA is TGTGCCAGCAGCTTGGCTGCAGCTGAAGCTTTCTTT.

The chain carries TRBV4-2 and TRBJ1-2; tentatively, D is TRBD1 (5 bases). This CDR3 has 19 amino acids. The V and J ends lost 3 bases and 1 base respectively, with 24 bases between them. CDR1 and CDR2 from the germline V gene are LGHNA and YNFKEQ. The CDR3 spells CASSHLKAQGQRDNYGYTF. The CDR3 bases are TGTGCCAGCAGCCATCTGAAGGCGCAGGGCCAAAGAGATAACTATGGCTACACCTTC.

V is TRBV30 and J is TRBJ1-2, with TRBD1 matching over 7 bases. This CDR3 is 15 amino acids long. The V segment lost 3 bases and the J segment 4 bases; nucleotides outside the gene matches: 11. Germline CDR1 GTSNPN, CDR2 SVGIG (reference sequence). The CDR3 is CAWRRGQGESYGYTF. CDR3 nucleotide sequence: TGTGCCTGGAGGAGGGGGCAGGGGGAATCCTATGGCTACACCTTC.

The V call is TRBV29-1, the J call TRBJ2-7, with a tentative D call TRBD1 (6 bases). This CDR3 contains 11 residues. CDR1 SQVTM and CDR2 ANQGSEA come from the germline V gene. V dropped 3 bases and J dropped 4 bases, with 7 bases sitting between them. The CDR3 loop is CSVDQGYEQYF. DNA for the CDR3: TGCAGCGTTGATCAGGGGTACGAGCAGTACTTC.

This clone was observed a handful of times. Germline is not matched at one junction end, which may reflect a read error. CDR3: CASSIGTAEAFF. The CDR3 DNA is TGTGCCAGCAGCATAGGGACAGCTGAAGCTTTCTTT. The rearrangement uses TRBV13 and TRBJ1-1; 7 bases match TRBD1. The CDR3 runs 12 residues. CDR1 PRHDT and CDR2 FYEKMQ come from the germline V gene (reference sequence).

The rearrangement uses TRBV9 and TRBJ1-2; possible D gene TRBD1, 6 bases. The germline V and J ends were trimmed by 4 bases and 7 bases, with 23 bases remaining between them. Germline-derived CDR1 and CDR2 are SGDLS and YYNGEE. The CDR3 runs to 16 residues. CDR3 sequence: CASSSGGGGPLIGYTF. The CDR3, as DNA: TGTGCCAGCAGCAGCGGAGGCGGGGGGCCCCTTATTGGCTACACCTTC.

The rearrangement joins TRBV2 to TRBJ1-5; the D gene is possibly TRBD1 (5 bases). Germline CDR1 is SNHLY and CDR2 is FYNNEI. Trimming shortened V by 1 base and J by 1 base, and 17 bases separated the two germline ends. This CDR3 has 18 amino acids. The CDR3 sequence is CASSEEHPGTASNQPQHF. The CDR3 DNA sequence: TGTGCCAGCAGTGAAGAACACCCGGGGACGGCAAGCAATCAGCCCCAGCATTTT.

This chain uses TRBV4-2 with TRBJ2-1, with 9 bases lining up with TRBD2. The CDR3 has 16 amino acids. Germline CDR1 and CDR2: LGHNA and YNFKEQ. V lost 5 bases and J lost 7; bases outside the gene matches: 12. The CDR3 loop is CASSSGAGGPGNEQFF. The CDR3 DNA sequence: TGTGCCAGCAGCTCGGGTGCGGGAGGGCCGGGAAATGAGCAGTTCTTC.

The chain uses TRBV7-2 and TRBJ1-2; D gene uncertain. The V and J ends lost 2 bases and 8 bases respectively, with 9 bases between them. Germline CDR1 reads SGHTA; CDR2 reads FQGNSA. This CDR3 has 12 amino acids. CDR3 in amino acids: CASSLSVVGYTF. CDR3 nucleotides: TGTGCCAGCAGCTTATCGGTCGTGGGCTACACCTTC.

The chain uses TRBV7-8 and TRBJ2-6, with D unresolved. The CDR3 sequence is 15 residues long. V was pared by 3 bases and J by 1 base, with 7 bases between. Germline CDR1 SGHVS, CDR2 FQNEAQ. The CDR3 bases are TGTGCCAGCAGCTTTGGAGTTTCTGGGGCCAACGTCCTGACTTTC. Translation: CASSFGVSGANVLTF.

The J gene is TRBJ2-7, the V gene TRBV5-1, with 9 bases identical to TRBD1. The CDR3 has 14 residues. V dropped 0 bases and J dropped 6; count of bases not matched to a gene: 4. Germline assignment: CDR1 SGHRS and CDR2 YFSETQ. This chain's CDR3 is CASSLGQGQGEQYF. CDR3 DNA sequence: TGCGCCAGCAGCTTGGGGCAGGGACAGGGCGAGCAGTACTTC.

The chain carries TRBV20-1 and TRBJ1-2; unclear D gene. The V gene lost 6 bases and the J gene lost 7 bases, with 12 bases spanning the gap. Germline values: CDR1 DFQATT, CDR2 SNEGSKA (reference sequence). CDR3 length: 11 amino acids. CDR3 protein: CSARQPGGYTF. The CDR3, as DNA: TGCAGTGCCCGGCAACCCGGTGGCTACACCTTC.